Listed below are T cell receptor beta chains from one sample, sequenced in a study of control samples from healthy donors and cancer patients. Sequenced by immunoSEQ multiplex PCR; TCRdb stores in-frame clones only, minus some. The table shows 100,000 to 120,000 clones, with about four fifths occurring only once. The sequencing sample was made of blood. The origin of the receptors is a woman aged 45-65 years in good health. CDR3s include the opening cysteine and the closing phenylalanine or tryptophan. Fields, in order: clone size, J gene, D gene, CDR3 length, V gene, CDR3 protein, CDR3 DNA. D genes are given only for firm matches. The size entry is marked missing in some rows and otherwise reads once, few, many or a size class.

clone_size: NA; j_call: TRBJ1-3; d_call: NA; cdr3_length: 14; v_call: TRBV2; cdr3_aa: CASEYSNSGNTIYF; cdr3_nt: TGTGCCAGCGAGTACAGCAACTCTGGAAACACCATATATTTT
clone_size: NA; j_call: TRBJ1-2; d_call: NA; cdr3_length: 14; v_call: TRBV5-1; cdr3_aa: CASSLGQGLGGYTF; cdr3_nt: TGCGCCAGCAGCTTGGGTCAGGGGCTAGGTGGCTACACCTTC
clone_size: NA; j_call: TRBJ1-2; d_call: TRBD1; cdr3_length: 12; v_call: TRBV28; cdr3_aa: CASSVDRARYTF; cdr3_nt: TGTGCCAGCAGCGTGGACAGGGCCCGCTACACCTTC
clone_size: NA; j_call: TRBJ2-2; d_call: NA; cdr3_length: 15; v_call: TRBV4-2; cdr3_aa: CASSQAGSNTGELFF; cdr3_nt: TGTGCCAGCAGCCAAGCGGGATCGAACACCGGGGAGCTGTTTTTT
clone_size: NA; j_call: TRBJ1-2; d_call: NA; cdr3_length: 15; v_call: TRBV4-1; cdr3_aa: CASSQDLLGPRGYTF; cdr3_nt: TGCGCCAGCAGCCAAGATCTCCTGGGGCCAAGGGGCTACACCTTC
clone_size: NA; j_call: TRBJ2-5; d_call: NA; cdr3_length: 16; v_call: TRBV5-4; cdr3_aa: CASSLQGIGYQETQYF; cdr3_nt: TGTGCCAGCAGCTTACAGGGAATCGGGTACCAAGAGACCCAGTACTTC
clone_size: NA; j_call: TRBJ2-1; d_call: TRBD2; cdr3_length: 16; v_call: TRBV9; cdr3_aa: CASSVDLAGGPNEQFF; cdr3_nt: TGTGCCAGCAGCGTAGATCTGGCGGGAGGGCCCAATGAGCAGTTCTTC
clone_size: NA; j_call: TRBJ1-2; d_call: TRBD1; cdr3_length: 14; v_call: TRBV27; cdr3_aa: CASSSETGSYGYTF; cdr3_nt: TGTGCCAGCAGTTCTGAGACAGGGTCCTATGGCTACACCTTC
clone_size: few; j_call: TRBJ2-2; d_call: NA; cdr3_length: 15; v_call: TRBV5-4; cdr3_aa: CASSLAGANTGELFF; cdr3_nt: TGTGCCAGCAGCTTGGCGGGGGCCAACACCGGGGAGCTGTTTTTT
clone_size: NA; j_call: TRBJ2-1; d_call: TRBD2; cdr3_length: 16; v_call: TRBV19; cdr3_aa: CASSMDIAGGRNEQFF; cdr3_nt: TGTGCCAGTAGTATGGATATAGCGGGGGGCCGCAATGAGCAGTTCTTC
clone_size: NA; j_call: TRBJ1-4; d_call: NA; cdr3_length: 15; v_call: TRBV28; cdr3_aa: CASSVDSTTNEKLFF; cdr3_nt: TGTGCCAGCAGTGTAGACAGCACAACTAATGAAAAACTGTTTTTT
clone_size: NA; j_call: TRBJ2-7; d_call: NA; cdr3_length: 17; v_call: TRBV12-5; cdr3_aa: CASGLLPPGQDSYEQYF; cdr3_nt: TGTGCTAGTGGTTTGCTCCCCCCCGGGCAGGATTCCTACGAGCAGTACTTC
clone_size: few; j_call: TRBJ2-6; d_call: NA; cdr3_length: 16; v_call: TRBV7-8; cdr3_aa: CASSSYRVAGANVLTF; cdr3_nt: TGTGCCAGCAGCTCATACAGGGTGGCTGGGGCCAACGTCCTGACTTTC
clone_size: NA; j_call: TRBJ1-2; d_call: NA; cdr3_length: 14; v_call: TRBV5-4; cdr3_aa: CASTRGVSTLNYTF; cdr3_nt: TGTGCCAGCACCCGCGGAGTTTCAACGTTGAACTACACCTTC
clone_size: NA; j_call: TRBJ2-3; d_call: NA; cdr3_length: 14; v_call: TRBV30; cdr3_aa: CAWSASLGTDTQYF; cdr3_nt: TGTGCCTGGAGTGCTTCCCTAGGCACAGATACGCAGTATTTT
clone_size: few; j_call: TRBJ1-5; d_call: NA; cdr3_length: 12; v_call: TRBV6-5; cdr3_aa: CASRQYNQPQHF; cdr3_nt: TGTGCCAGCAGGCAATACAATCAGCCCCAGCATTTT
clone_size: NA; j_call: TRBJ1-4; d_call: TRBD1; cdr3_length: 13; v_call: TRBV30; cdr3_aa: CAWNVGGGEKLFF; cdr3_nt: TGTGCCTGGAATGTAGGGGGCGGTGAAAAACTGTTTTTT
clone_size: NA; j_call: TRBJ2-4; d_call: NA; cdr3_length: 13; v_call: TRBV6-1; cdr3_aa: CASSEVRANIQYF; cdr3_nt: TGTGCCAGCAGTGAAGTCAGGGCTAACATTCAGTACTTC
clone_size: NA; j_call: TRBJ1-5; d_call: NA; cdr3_length: 15; v_call: TRBV6-2/TRBV6-3; cdr3_aa: CASSYSGRNGQPQHF; cdr3_nt: TGTGCCAGCAGTTACTCCGGCAGGAATGGTCAGCCCCAGCATTTT
clone_size: NA; j_call: TRBJ1-2; d_call: NA; cdr3_length: 14; v_call: TRBV29-1; cdr3_aa: CSAPMGAAFYGYTF; cdr3_nt: TGCAGTGCACCTATGGGGGCAGCGTTCTATGGCTACACCTTC
clone_size: NA; j_call: TRBJ2-7; d_call: NA; cdr3_length: 16; v_call: TRBV15; cdr3_aa: CATSRDRDTKLNEQYF; cdr3_nt: TGTGCCACCAGCAGAGACCGAGACACCAAACTGAACGAGCAGTACTTC
clone_size: NA; j_call: TRBJ2-1; d_call: NA; cdr3_length: 12; v_call: TRBV19; cdr3_aa: CASSIGVSEQFF; cdr3_nt: TGTGCCAGTAGTATTGGGGTGAGTGAGCAGTTCTTC
clone_size: NA; j_call: TRBJ2-3; d_call: TRBD2; cdr3_length: 15; v_call: TRBV15; cdr3_aa: CATSRPGTRGHTQYF; cdr3_nt: TGTGCCACCAGCAGACCCGGGACTAGAGGACATACGCAGTATTTT
clone_size: few; j_call: TRBJ2-7; d_call: TRBD1; cdr3_length: 15; v_call: TRBV18; cdr3_aa: CASQGIQDRDYEQYF; cdr3_nt: TGTGCCAGCCAGGGGATTCAAGACAGGGACTACGAGCAGTACTTC
clone_size: NA; j_call: TRBJ2-7; d_call: TRBD2; cdr3_length: 15; v_call: TRBV9; cdr3_aa: CASSVDPSGSYEQYF; cdr3_nt: TGTGCCAGCAGCGTAGACCCTAGCGGGAGTTACGAGCAGTACTTC
clone_size: NA; j_call: TRBJ2-7; d_call: TRBD2; cdr3_length: 14; v_call: TRBV6-5; cdr3_aa: CASKVREPTTEQYF; cdr3_nt: TGTGCCAGCAAGGTGCGGGAGCCTACGACAGAGCAGTACTTC
clone_size: NA; j_call: TRBJ1-3; d_call: TRBD1; cdr3_length: 15; v_call: TRBV9; cdr3_aa: CASSPGDRPGNTIYF; cdr3_nt: TGTGCCAGCAGCCCAGGGGACAGGCCTGGAAACACCATATATTTT
clone_size: medium-sized; j_call: TRBJ2-7; d_call: NA; cdr3_length: 12; v_call: TRBV6-6; cdr3_aa: CASSKKTYEQYF; cdr3_nt: TGTGCCAGCAGCAAAAAAACATACGAGCAGTACTTC
clone_size: NA; j_call: TRBJ1-3; d_call: NA; cdr3_length: 16; v_call: TRBV4-3; cdr3_aa: CASSQVPPSPGNTIYF; cdr3_nt: TGCGCCAGCAGCCAAGTTCCCCCTTCCCCTGGAAACACCATATATTTT
clone_size: NA; j_call: TRBJ2-3; d_call: NA; cdr3_length: 15; v_call: TRBV4-1; cdr3_aa: CASSRISGGADTQYF; cdr3_nt: TGCGCCAGCAGCCGAATTTCAGGGGGGGCAGATACGCAGTATTTT
clone_size: once; j_call: TRBJ2-5; d_call: TRBD1; cdr3_length: 13; v_call: TRBV24-1; cdr3_aa: CATSGQGSETQYF; cdr3_nt: TGTGCCACCAGTGGACAGGGTTCGGAGACCCAGTACTTC
clone_size: NA; j_call: TRBJ2-1; d_call: TRBD2; cdr3_length: 16; v_call: TRBV9; cdr3_aa: CASSGEGTSGRNEQFF; cdr3_nt: TGTGCCAGCAGCGGGGAGGGGACTAGCGGGAGAAATGAGCAGTTCTTC
clone_size: NA; j_call: TRBJ2-3; d_call: NA; cdr3_length: 15; v_call: TRBV6-5; cdr3_aa: CASSYQGLNTDTQYF; cdr3_nt: TGTGCCAGCAGCTATCAGGGGCTTAACACAGATACGCAGTATTTT
clone_size: NA; j_call: TRBJ2-7; d_call: TRBD2; cdr3_length: 13; v_call: TRBV18; cdr3_aa: CASSPGLAGEQYF; cdr3_nt: TGTGCCAGCTCACCGGGACTAGCGGGAGAGCAGTACTTC
clone_size: NA; j_call: TRBJ1-4; d_call: NA; cdr3_length: 15; v_call: TRBV19; cdr3_aa: CASTPLAATNEKLFF; cdr3_nt: TGTGCCAGTACCCCCTTGGCCGCAACTAATGAAAAACTGTTTTTT
clone_size: NA; j_call: TRBJ2-7; d_call: TRBD2; cdr3_length: 15; v_call: TRBV28; cdr3_aa: CASRTFSGGNYEQYF; cdr3_nt: TGTGCCAGCAGGACATTTAGCGGGGGAAACTACGAGCAGTACTTC
clone_size: NA; j_call: TRBJ2-5; d_call: TRBD2; cdr3_length: 14; v_call: TRBV6-5; cdr3_aa: CASSLAGYQETQYF; cdr3_nt: TGTGCCAGCAGTTTAGCGGGGTACCAAGAGACCCAGTACTTC
clone_size: NA; j_call: TRBJ2-3; d_call: TRBD1; cdr3_length: 15; v_call: TRBV28; cdr3_aa: CASSPGGQGTDTQYF; cdr3_nt: TGTGCCAGCAGTCCCGGGGGACAGGGCACAGATACGCAGTATTTT
clone_size: NA; j_call: TRBJ2-3; d_call: NA; cdr3_length: 17; v_call: TRBV18; cdr3_aa: CASSPLPDTPSTDTQYF; cdr3_nt: TGTGCCAGCTCACCACTCCCGGACACCCCTAGCACAGATACGCAGTATTTT
clone_size: NA; j_call: TRBJ1-2; d_call: NA; cdr3_length: 13; v_call: TRBV18; cdr3_aa: CASSPANEYGYTF; cdr3_nt: TGTGCCAGCTCACCCGCTAACGAATATGGCTACACCTTC
clone_size: NA; j_call: TRBJ2-7; d_call: TRBD1; cdr3_length: 14; v_call: TRBV11-2; cdr3_aa: CASTRDRGSHEQYF; cdr3_nt: TGTGCCAGCACCCGGGACAGGGGATCCCACGAGCAGTACTTC
clone_size: NA; j_call: TRBJ2-7; d_call: TRBD1; cdr3_length: 14; v_call: TRBV5-4; cdr3_aa: CASSLGTGPYEQYF; cdr3_nt: TGTGCCAGCAGCTTGGGGACAGGACCCTACGAGCAGTACTTC
clone_size: NA; j_call: TRBJ2-7; d_call: NA; cdr3_length: 11; v_call: TRBV28; cdr3_aa: CASNGGSEQYF; cdr3_nt: TGTGCCAGCAACGGGGGTTCCGAGCAGTACTTC
clone_size: NA; j_call: TRBJ2-7; d_call: NA; cdr3_length: 14; v_call: TRBV15; cdr3_aa: CATSPSLGPGEQYF; cdr3_nt: TGTGCCACCAGCCCCAGCCTCGGCCCCGGCGAGCAGTACTTC
clone_size: few; j_call: TRBJ1-6; d_call: NA; cdr3_length: 15; v_call: TRBV6-6; cdr3_aa: CASSFLRGNNSPLHF; cdr3_nt: TGTGCCAGCAGTTTTCTCCGGGGCAATAATTCACCCCTCCACTTT
clone_size: NA; j_call: TRBJ1-4; d_call: NA; cdr3_length: 14; v_call: TRBV5-5; cdr3_aa: CASSLGGTSEKLFF; cdr3_nt: TGTGCCAGCAGCTTGGGGGGGACATCTGAAAAACTGTTTTTT
clone_size: NA; j_call: TRBJ2-3; d_call: NA; cdr3_length: 12; v_call: TRBV2; cdr3_aa: CASIGDSRVQYF; cdr3_nt: TGTGCCAGCATCGGGGACTCTCGTGTGCAGTATTTT
clone_size: NA; j_call: TRBJ2-3; d_call: NA; cdr3_length: 16; v_call: TRBV3-1/TRBV3-2; cdr3_aa: CASSQLRATSTDTQYF; cdr3_nt: TGTGCCAGCAGCCAGTTGCGGGCGACTAGCACAGATACGCAGTATTTT
clone_size: NA; j_call: TRBJ2-7; d_call: NA; cdr3_length: 13; v_call: TRBV29-1; cdr3_aa: CSVGTSFSYEQYF; cdr3_nt: TGCAGCGTTGGGACTTCCTTCTCCTACGAGCAGTACTTC
clone_size: NA; j_call: TRBJ2-3; d_call: TRBD2; cdr3_length: 17; v_call: TRBV4-3; cdr3_aa: CASSLEVAGGIFDTQYF; cdr3_nt: TGCGCCAGCAGTCTAGAGGTAGCGGGAGGTATCTTCGATACGCAGTATTTT
clone_size: NA; j_call: TRBJ1-3; d_call: NA; cdr3_length: 15; v_call: TRBV11-3; cdr3_aa: CASSFGVSSGNTIYF; cdr3_nt: TGTGCCAGCAGCTTTGGAGTAAGCTCTGGAAACACCATATATTTT
clone_size: NA; j_call: TRBJ1-6; d_call: TRBD1; cdr3_length: 17; v_call: TRBV15; cdr3_aa: CATSRPPGQGQLSPLHF; cdr3_nt: TGTGCCACCAGCAGACCCCCGGGACAGGGTCAACTTTCACCCCTCCACTTT
clone_size: NA; j_call: TRBJ1-2; d_call: NA; cdr3_length: 13; v_call: TRBV7-2; cdr3_aa: CASSLGSVYGYTF; cdr3_nt: TGTGCCAGCAGCCTAGGGTCCGTCTATGGCTACACCTTC
clone_size: NA; j_call: TRBJ2-1; d_call: NA; cdr3_length: 14; v_call: TRBV18; cdr3_aa: CASSPGQAYNEQFF; cdr3_nt: TGTGCCAGCTCACCGGGGCAGGCCTACAATGAGCAGTTCTTC
clone_size: once; j_call: TRBJ2-3; d_call: NA; cdr3_length: 15; v_call: TRBV15; cdr3_aa: CATSRGPAIGNTQYF; cdr3_nt: TGCGCCACCAGCAGAGGGCCCGCCATAGGGAATACGCAGTATTTT
clone_size: NA; j_call: TRBJ2-5; d_call: NA; cdr3_length: 14; v_call: TRBV7-2; cdr3_aa: CASSLGRNQRTQYF; cdr3_nt: TGTGCCAGCAGCTTAGGACGGAACCAAAGAACCCAGTACTTC